The entry below gives a single T cell receptor beta chain sequence along with its context. The antigen remains undetermined. The data were taken from a study of beta chain features in type 1 diabetes. Study information: Cell yields, gender and age were comparable in patients and healthy donors.

Expressed TCRB transcripts were sequenced because the entire RNA isolate underwent reverse transcription. Clones were sequenced by immunoSEQ multiplex PCR, and TCRdb holds only the in-frame ones, with some missing. The profile covers about 340,000 clones, with about a tenth appearing a single time and 1% taken by the ten largest. General study findings and limits: The study found moderately but significantly shorter TCRB CDR3s in all four CD4+ subsets of Type 1 diabetes patients. The analysis here could not establish whether HLA type shapes TCRB rearrangement.

A sort by CD45RO/CCR7/CD25/CD127/CD95/CD27 yielded CD4+ naive, central memory, regulatory and stem cell-like memory cells. The V gene lost 2 bases and the J gene lost 4 bases, with 9 bases spanning the gap. The CDR3 consists of 13 residues. Germline V gene data show CDR1 as SGDLS and CDR2 as YYNGEE. The TCR was taken from a man younger than 45 with type 1 diabetes. This chain connects TRBV9 to TRBJ1-1; no clear D gene. The sample consisted of central memory CD4+ T cells from blood. CDR3 residues: CASSVVGSTEAFF. Written as DNA, the CDR3 is TGTGCCAGCAGCGTCGTAGGGTCCACTGAAGCTTTCTTT.